This record looks at one T cell receptor beta chain sequence and its context. Its antigen is unknown. The record has no base qualities; no much larger clone is one base away. Genomic DNA was isolated from the sorted cells so that the TCRbeta CDR3 region could be sequenced. The immunoSEQ Assay was used to sequence the TCRbeta CDR3 regions. TCRdb provides this immuneACCESS table in a form limited to in-frame rearrangements. Some clones are lacking; in checked studies, under half of them reflect an unresolved V gene, and why the rest are absent is not known. In this sample the table shows about 76,000 clones, about 89% of which occur a single time. The ten largest clones represent over 10% of the sample. The sample belongs to a study of OX40 agonist ivuxolimab in advanced cancers. Looking at the study overall: The costimulatory receptor OX40 (CD134) was targeted by ivuxolimab, a fully human IgG2 agonistic monoclonal antibody. Peripheral TCRbeta sequencing was intended to test whether TCR sequence diversity was altered and clonal T-cell expansion was caused by ivuxolimab. Among the 50 to 55 dose-escalation patients, around 19 had hepatocellular carcinoma, about 15 melanoma, 9 renal cell carcinoma and 9 head and neck cancer. Three dose-escalation patients achieved partial responses, one with hepatocellular carcinoma and two with cutaneous melanoma. The paper describes the monotherapy dose-escalation part (N of about 47 patients) of the phase I trial of ivuxolimab. Patients were allowed to have had prior anti-PD-1, anti-PD-L1 or anti-CTLA-4 therapy, and 40% of the dose-escalation patients had previously received checkpoint inhibitors. Intravenous ivuxolimab was administered to patients every 2 weeks at six dose levels: 0.01, 0.1, 0.3, 1.5, 3 and 10 mg/kg. In the dose-escalation cohort, 70% to 85% of patients were male, and the mean age was approximately 60 years, with a range of roughly 20 to 79.

From cysteine to phenylalanine, the CDR3 is 13 amino acids long. Of the read, only the CDR3 DNA is kept; its 39 bases are in frame from base 1. At the junction V is shortened by 2 bases and J by 0 bases, with 2 bases in between. According to the germline V gene, CDR1 reads MNHEY and CDR2 reads SVGAGI. The trial excluded patients who had a history of autoimmune disease or were on systemic immunosuppression. Peripheral blood for TCR sequencing was collected from all dose cohorts at baseline, on cycle 4 day 1, and on cycle 7 day 1. The samples were drawn from a first-in-human, open-label, multicenter phase I dose-escalation trial of ivuxolimab. Adults with locally advanced or metastatic melanoma, renal cell, hepatocellular, or head and neck squamous cell carcinoma were enrolled in the trial. Before TCR sequencing, CD4+ and CD8+ T cells were separately sorted from peripheral blood. On the study overall, not on this receptor specifically: Low levels of normalized T-cell clonal expansion were also seen in some patients who did not respond. The antigen specificity of the clonally expanded peripheral T cells was not determined. On average, CD8+ T cells showed more expanded clones than CD4+ T cells after ivuxolimab. At doses from 0.1 to 3.0 mg/kg, clonal expansion was seen in both CD4+ and CD8+ blood T cells between baseline and week 6. In partial responders in the 0.1-3.0 mg/kg groups, normalized peripheral clonal expansion was found to be among the lowest, especially among CD8+ T cells.

Source: CD4+ or CD8+ T cells sorted from blood, taken in a trial of the OX40 agonist ivuxolimab. This clonotype was sampled from an adult with an advanced solid tumor such as melanoma, head and neck, liver or kidney cancer. This sequence uses TRBV6-5 and TRBJ1-5, with the D gene uncertain. The bases are TGTGCCAGCAGTTACGATAGCAATCAGCCCCAGCATTTT. It specifies CASSYDSNQPQHF.